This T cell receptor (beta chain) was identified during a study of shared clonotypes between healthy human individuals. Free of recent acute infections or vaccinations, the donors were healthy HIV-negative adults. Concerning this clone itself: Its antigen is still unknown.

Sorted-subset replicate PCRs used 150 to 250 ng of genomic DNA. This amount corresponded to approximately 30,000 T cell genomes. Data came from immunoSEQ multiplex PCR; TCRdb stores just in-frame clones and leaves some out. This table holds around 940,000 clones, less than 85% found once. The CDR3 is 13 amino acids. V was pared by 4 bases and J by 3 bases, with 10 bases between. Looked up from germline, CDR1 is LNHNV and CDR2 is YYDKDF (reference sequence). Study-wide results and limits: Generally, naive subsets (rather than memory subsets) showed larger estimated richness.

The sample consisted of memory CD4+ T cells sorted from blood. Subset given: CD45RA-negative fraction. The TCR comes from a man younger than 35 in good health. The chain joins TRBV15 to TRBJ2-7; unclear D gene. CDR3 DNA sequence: TGTGCCACCAGCATTAACAGTGACTACGAGCAGTACTTC. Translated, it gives CATSINSDYEQYF.